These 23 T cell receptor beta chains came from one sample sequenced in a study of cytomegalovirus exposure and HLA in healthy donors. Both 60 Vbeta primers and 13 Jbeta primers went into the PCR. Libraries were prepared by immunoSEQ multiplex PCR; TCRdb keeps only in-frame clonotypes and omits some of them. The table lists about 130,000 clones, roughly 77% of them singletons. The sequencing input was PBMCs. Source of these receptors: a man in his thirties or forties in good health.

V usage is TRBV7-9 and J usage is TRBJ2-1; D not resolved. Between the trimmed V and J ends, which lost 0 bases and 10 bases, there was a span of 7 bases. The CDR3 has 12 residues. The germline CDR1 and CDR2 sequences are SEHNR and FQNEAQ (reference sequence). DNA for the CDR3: TGTGCCAGCAGCTTAGCAGCCGGGGAGCAGTTCTTC. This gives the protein CASSLAAGEQFF.

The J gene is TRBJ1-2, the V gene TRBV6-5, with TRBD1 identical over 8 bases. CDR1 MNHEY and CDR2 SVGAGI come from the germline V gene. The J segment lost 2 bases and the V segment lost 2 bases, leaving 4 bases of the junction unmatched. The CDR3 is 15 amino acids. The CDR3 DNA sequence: TGTGCCAGCAGTTACGACAGGGGAGCCAACTATGGCTACACCTTC. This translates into CASSYDRGANYGYTF.

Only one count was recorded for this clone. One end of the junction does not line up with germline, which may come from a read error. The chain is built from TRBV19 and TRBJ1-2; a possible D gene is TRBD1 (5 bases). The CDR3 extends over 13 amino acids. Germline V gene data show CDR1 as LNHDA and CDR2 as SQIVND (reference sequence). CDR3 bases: TGTGTCAGTAGGGGAGAAGGGAGCTATGGCTACACCTTC. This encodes CVSRGEGSYGYTF.

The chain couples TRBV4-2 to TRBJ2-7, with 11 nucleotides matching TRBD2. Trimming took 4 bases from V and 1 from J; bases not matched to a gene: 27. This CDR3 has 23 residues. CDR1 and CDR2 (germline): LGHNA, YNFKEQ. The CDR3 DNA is TGTGCCAGCAGCCCCAACTTGCCCCCGTACAGGGCGAGGACTAGCGGGTCGTCCTACGAGCAGTACTTC. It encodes CASSPNLPPYRARTSGSSYEQYF.

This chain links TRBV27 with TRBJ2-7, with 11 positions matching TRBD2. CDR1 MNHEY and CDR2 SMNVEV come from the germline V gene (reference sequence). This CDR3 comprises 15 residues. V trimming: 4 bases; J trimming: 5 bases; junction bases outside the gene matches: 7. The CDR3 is CASSSPLAGAHEQYF. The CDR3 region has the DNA TGTGCCAGCAGTTCCCCACTAGCGGGAGCCCACGAGCAGTACTTC.

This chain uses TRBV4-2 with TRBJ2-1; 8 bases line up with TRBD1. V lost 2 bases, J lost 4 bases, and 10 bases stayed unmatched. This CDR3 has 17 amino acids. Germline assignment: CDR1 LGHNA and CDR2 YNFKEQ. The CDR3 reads CASSQYTGGALYNEQFF. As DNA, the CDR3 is TGTGCCAGCAGCCAATATACAGGGGGAGCCTTATACAATGAGCAGTTCTTC.

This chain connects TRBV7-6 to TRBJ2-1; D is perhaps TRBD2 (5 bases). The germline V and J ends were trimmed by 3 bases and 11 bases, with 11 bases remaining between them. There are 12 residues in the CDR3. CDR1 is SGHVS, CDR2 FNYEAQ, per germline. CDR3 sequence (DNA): TGTGCCAGCAGCTTTTTGAGGGCGCAGCAGTTCTTC. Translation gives CASSFLRAQQFF. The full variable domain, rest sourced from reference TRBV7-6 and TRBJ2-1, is GAGVSQSPRYKVTKRGQDVALRCDPISGHVSLYWYRQALGQGPEFLTYFNYEAQQDKSGLPNDRFSAERPEGSISTLTIQRTEQRDSAMYRCASSFLRAQQFFGPGTRLTVL.

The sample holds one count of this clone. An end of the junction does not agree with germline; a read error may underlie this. In nucleotides, the CDR3 is TGTTCCAGCAGCTTGGGACAGTCCTACGAGCAGTACTTC. Residues: CSSSLGQSYEQYF. The rearrangement joins TRBV7-9 to TRBJ2-7; 7 bases map to TRBD1. Germline V gene sequence: CDR1 SEHNR, CDR2 FQNEAQ (reference sequence). This CDR3 has 13 residues.

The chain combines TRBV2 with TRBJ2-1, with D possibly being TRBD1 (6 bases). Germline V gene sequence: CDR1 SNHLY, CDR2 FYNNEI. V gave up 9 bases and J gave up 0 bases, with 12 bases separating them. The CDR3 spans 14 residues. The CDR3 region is CASPQGSSYNEQFF. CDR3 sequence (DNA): TGTGCCAGTCCACAGGGAAGCTCCTACAATGAGCAGTTCTTC.

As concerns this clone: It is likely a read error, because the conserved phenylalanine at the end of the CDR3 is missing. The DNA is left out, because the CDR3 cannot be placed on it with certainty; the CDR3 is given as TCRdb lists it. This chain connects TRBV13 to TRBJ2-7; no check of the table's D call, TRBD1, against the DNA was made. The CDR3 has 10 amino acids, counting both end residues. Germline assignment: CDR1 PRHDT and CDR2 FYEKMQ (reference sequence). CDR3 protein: CASILYRQGE.

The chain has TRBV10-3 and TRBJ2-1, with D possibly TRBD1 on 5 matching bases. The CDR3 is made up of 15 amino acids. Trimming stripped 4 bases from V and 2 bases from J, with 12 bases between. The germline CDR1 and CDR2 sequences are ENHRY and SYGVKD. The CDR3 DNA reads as TGTGCCATCAGTGGTCAGGGCACTCCCTACAATGAGCAGTTCTTC. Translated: CAISGQGTPYNEQFF.

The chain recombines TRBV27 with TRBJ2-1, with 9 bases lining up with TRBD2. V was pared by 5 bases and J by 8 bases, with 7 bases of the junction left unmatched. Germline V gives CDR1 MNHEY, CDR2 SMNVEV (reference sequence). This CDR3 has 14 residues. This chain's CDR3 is CASSIIAGVDEQFF. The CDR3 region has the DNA TGTGCCAGCAGTATAATAGCGGGAGTAGATGAGCAGTTCTTC.

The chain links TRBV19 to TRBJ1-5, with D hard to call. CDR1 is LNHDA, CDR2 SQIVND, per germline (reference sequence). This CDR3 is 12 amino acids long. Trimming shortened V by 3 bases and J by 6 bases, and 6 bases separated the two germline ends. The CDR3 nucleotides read TGTGCCAGTAGTATCGGGAGTCAGCCCCAGCATTTT. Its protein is CASSIGSQPQHF. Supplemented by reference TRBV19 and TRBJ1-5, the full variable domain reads DGGITQSPKYLFRKEGQNVTLSCEQNLNHDAMYWYRQDPGQGLRLIYYSQIVNDFQKGDIAEGYSVSREKKESFPLTVTSAQKNPTAFYLCASSIGSQPQHFGDGTRLSIL.

In DNA form, the CDR3 reads TGTGCCAGCAGTGCGTCTCCGGTTTATGGCTACACCTTC. Translated: CASSASPVYGYTF. The V call is TRBV2, the J call TRBJ1-2; D is unclear. CDR1 is SNHLY, CDR2 FYNNEI, per germline. V lost 4 bases, J lost 5 bases, and 11 bases lay in between. The CDR3 is made up of 13 amino acids.

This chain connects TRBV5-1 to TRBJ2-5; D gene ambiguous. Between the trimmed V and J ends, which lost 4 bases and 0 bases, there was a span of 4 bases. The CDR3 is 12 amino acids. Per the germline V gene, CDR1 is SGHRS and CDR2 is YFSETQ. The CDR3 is CASSRYQETQYF. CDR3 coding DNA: TGCGCCAGCAGCCGGTACCAAGAGACCCAGTACTTC.

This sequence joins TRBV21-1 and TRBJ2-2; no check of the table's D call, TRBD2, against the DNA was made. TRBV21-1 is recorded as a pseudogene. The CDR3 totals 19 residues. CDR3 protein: CASSKARFCGGRDTGELFF. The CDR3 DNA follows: TGTGCCAGCAGCAAAGCGCGTTTTTGTGGCGGGAGAGACACCGGGGAGCTGTTTTTT.

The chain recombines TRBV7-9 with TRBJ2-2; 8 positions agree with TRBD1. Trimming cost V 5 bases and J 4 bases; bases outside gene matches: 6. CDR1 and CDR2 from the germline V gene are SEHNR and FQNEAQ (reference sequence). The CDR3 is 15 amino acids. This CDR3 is CASSPGQGFTGELFF. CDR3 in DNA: TGTGCCAGCAGCCCAGGACAGGGCTTCACCGGGGAGCTGTTTTTT.

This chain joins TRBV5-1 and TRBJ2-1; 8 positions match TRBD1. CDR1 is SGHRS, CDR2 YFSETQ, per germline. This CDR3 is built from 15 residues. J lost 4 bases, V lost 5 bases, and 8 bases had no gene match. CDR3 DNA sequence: TGCGCCAGCAGAGATGGACAGGGACTGTACAATGAGCAGTTCTTC. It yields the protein CASRDGQGLYNEQFF.

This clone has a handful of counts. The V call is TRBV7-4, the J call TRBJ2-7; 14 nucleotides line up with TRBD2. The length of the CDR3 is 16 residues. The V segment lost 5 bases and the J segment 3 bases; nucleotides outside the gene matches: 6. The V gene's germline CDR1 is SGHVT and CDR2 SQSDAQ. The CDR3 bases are TGTGCCAGCAGCCCCGGGACTAGCGGGAGTCACTACGAGCAGTACTTC. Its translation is CASSPGTSGSHYEQYF.

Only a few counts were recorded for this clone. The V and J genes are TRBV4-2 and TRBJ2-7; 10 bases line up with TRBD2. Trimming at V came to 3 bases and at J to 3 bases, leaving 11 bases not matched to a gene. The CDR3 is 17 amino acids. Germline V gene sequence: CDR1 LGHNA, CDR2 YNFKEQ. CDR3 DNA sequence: TGTGCCAGCAGCCAGCCCGTTCCGGGACTAGCGAGCTACGAGCAGTACTTC. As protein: CASSQPVPGLASYEQYF.

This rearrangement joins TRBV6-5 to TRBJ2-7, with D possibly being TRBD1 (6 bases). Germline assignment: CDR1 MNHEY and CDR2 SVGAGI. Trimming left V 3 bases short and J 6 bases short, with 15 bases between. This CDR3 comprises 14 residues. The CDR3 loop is CASSYWGQLTEQYF. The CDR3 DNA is TGTGCCAGCAGTTATTGGGGGCAGCTAACCGAGCAGTACTTC.

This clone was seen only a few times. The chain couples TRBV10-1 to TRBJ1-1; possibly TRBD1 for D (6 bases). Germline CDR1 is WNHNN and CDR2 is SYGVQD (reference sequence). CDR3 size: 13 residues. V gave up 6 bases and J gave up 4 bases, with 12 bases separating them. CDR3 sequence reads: CASSLQGGTEAFF. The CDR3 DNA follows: TGCGCCAGCAGCCTACAAGGGGGCACTGAAGCTTTCTTT.

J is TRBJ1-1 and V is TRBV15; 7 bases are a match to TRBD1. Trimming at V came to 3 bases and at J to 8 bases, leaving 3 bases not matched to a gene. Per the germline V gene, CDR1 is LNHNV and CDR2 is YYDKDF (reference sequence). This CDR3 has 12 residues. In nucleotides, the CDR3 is TGTGCCACCAGCAGGAGCAGGGGGGAAGCTTTCTTT. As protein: CATSRSRGEAFF. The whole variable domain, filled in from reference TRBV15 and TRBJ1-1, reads DAMVIQNPRYQVTQFGKPVTLSCSQTLNHNVMYWYQQKSSQAPKLLFHYYDKDFNNEADTPDNFQSRRPNTSFCFLDIRSPGLGDTAMYLCATSRSRGEAFFGQGTRLTVV.